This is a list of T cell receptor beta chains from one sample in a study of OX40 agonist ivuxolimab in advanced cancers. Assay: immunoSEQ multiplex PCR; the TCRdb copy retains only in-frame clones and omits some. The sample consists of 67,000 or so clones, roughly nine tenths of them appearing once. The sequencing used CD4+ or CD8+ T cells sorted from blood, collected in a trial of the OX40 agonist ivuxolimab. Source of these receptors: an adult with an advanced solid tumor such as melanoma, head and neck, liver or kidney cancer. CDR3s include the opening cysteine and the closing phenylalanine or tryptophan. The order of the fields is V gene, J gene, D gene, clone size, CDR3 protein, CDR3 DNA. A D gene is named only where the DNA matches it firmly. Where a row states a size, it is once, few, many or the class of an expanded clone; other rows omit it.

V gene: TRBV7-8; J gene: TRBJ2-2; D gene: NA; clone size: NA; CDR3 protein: CASSLWLGGGELFF; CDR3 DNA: TGTGCCAGCAGCTTATGGCTGGGGGGCGGGGAGCTGTTTTTT
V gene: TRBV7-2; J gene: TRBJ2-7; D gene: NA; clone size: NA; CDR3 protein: CASSLVEGVEQYF; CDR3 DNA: TGTGCCAGCAGCTTAGTTGAGGGAGTCGAGCAGTACTTC
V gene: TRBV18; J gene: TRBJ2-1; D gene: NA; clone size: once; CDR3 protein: CASSRRQAPEQFF; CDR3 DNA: TGTGCCAGCTCCCGAAGGCAGGCGCCTGAGCAGTTCTTC
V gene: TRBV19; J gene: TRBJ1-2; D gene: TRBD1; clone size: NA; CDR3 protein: CASSIFGQGTANYGYTF; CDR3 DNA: TGTGCCAGTAGTATATTCGGACAGGGGACAGCTAACTATGGCTACACCTTC
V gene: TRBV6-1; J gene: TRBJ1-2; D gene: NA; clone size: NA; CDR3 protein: CASKIGGNYGYTF; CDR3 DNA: TGTGCCAGCAAGATAGGGGGGAACTATGGCTACACCTTC
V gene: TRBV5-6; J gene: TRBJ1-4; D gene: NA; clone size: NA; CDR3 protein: CASSRDSTNEKLFF; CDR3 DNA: TGTGCCAGCAGCCGAGATTCAACTAATGAAAAACTGTTTTTT
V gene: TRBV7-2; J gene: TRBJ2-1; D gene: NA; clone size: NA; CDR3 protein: CASTPRGHEQFF; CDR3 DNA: TGTGCCAGCACCCCCCGGGGGCATGAGCAGTTCTTC
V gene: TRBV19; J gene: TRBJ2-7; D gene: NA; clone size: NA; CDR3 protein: CASKGNGDSYEQYF; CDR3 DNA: TGTGCCAGTAAGGGGAACGGGGACTCCTACGAGCAGTACTTC
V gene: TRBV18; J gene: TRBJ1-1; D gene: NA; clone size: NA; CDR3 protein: CASSPQGRSTEAFF; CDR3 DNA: TGTGCCAGCTCACCACAGGGTCGGAGCACTGAAGCTTTCTTT
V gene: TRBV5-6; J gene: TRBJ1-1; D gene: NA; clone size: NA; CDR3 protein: CASSRRGFRTEAFF; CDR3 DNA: TGTGCCAGCAGCCGCAGGGGTTTCCGGACTGAAGCTTTCTTT
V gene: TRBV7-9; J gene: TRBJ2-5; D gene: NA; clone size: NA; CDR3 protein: CASSLLTVSWYF; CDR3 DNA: TGTGCCAGCAGCTTGCTGACAGTGTCATGGTACTTC
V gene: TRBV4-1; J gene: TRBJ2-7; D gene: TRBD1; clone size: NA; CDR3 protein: CASSPTGEATVQYF; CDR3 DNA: TGCGCCAGCAGCCCGACAGGGGAGGCTACAGTCCAGTACTTC
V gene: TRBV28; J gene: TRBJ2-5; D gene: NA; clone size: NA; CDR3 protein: CASTSLSPGQETQYF; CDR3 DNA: TGTGCCAGCACCTCCCTTTCCCCGGGACAAGAGACCCAGTACTTC
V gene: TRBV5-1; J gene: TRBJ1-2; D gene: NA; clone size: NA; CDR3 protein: CASRGWERIGKGYTF; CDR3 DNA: TGCGCCAGCAGAGGGTGGGAGAGAATTGGGAAGGGCTACACCTTC
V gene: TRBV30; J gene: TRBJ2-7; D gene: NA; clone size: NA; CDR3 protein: CAWSSGYEQYF; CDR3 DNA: TGTGCCTGGAGTTCGGGCTACGAGCAGTACTTC
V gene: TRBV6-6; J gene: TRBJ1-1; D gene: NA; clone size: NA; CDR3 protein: CASSPVHGKAFF; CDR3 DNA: TGTGCCAGCAGCCCGGTCCACGGGAAAGCTTTCTTT
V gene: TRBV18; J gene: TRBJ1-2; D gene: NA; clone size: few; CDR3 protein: CASSPVGPSDGYTF; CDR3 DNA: TGTGCCAGCTCACCGGTGGGCCCTTCCGATGGCTACACCTTC
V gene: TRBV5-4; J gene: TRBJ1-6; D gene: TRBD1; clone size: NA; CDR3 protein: CASSRDRVGNSPLHF; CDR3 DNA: TGTGCCAGCAGCCGGGACAGGGTAGGCAATTCACCCCTCCACTTT
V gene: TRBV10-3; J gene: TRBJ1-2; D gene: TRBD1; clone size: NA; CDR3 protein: CAISEGGQGYGYTF; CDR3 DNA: TGTGCCATCAGTGAGGGGGGACAGGGCTATGGCTACACCTTC
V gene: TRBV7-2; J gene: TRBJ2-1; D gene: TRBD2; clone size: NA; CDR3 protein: CASILSGGYNEQFF; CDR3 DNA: TGTGCCAGCATCCTTAGCGGGGGCTACAATGAGCAGTTCTTC
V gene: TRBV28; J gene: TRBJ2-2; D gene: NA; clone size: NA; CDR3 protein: CATVDRSNTGELFF; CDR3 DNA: TGTGCCACCGTCGACAGATCCAACACCGGGGAGCTGTTTTTT
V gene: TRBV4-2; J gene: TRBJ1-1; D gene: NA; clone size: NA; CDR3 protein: CASSQPQGSTEAFF; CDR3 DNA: TGTGCCAGCAGCCAACCTCAGGGTAGCACTGAAGCTTTCTTT
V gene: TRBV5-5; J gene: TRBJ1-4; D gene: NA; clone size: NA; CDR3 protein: CASSLEPETKLFF; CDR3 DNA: TGTGCCAGCAGCCTTGAGCCCGAGACAAAACTGTTTTTT
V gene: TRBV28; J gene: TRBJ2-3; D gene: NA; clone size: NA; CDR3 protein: CASSSERGRDTQYF; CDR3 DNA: TGTGCCAGCAGTTCCGAACGGGGCCGGGATACGCAGTATTTT
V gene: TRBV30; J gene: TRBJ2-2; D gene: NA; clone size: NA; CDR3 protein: CAWTRGNTGELFF; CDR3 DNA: TGTGCCTGGACTCGAGGGAACACCGGGGAGCTGTTTTTT
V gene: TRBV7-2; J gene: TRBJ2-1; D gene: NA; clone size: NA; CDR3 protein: CASSLSTGPLNEQFF; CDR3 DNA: TGTGCCAGCAGCTTATCGACAGGCCCCCTCAATGAGCAGTTCTTC
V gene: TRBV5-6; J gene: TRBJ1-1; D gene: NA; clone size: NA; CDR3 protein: CASSLGGHLAEAFF; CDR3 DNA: TGTGCCAGCAGCTTGGGGGGACACCTTGCTGAAGCTTTCTTT
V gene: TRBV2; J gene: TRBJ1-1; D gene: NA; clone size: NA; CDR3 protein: CASSDPNTEAFF; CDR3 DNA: TGTGCCAGCAGTGACCCGAACACTGAAGCTTTCTTT
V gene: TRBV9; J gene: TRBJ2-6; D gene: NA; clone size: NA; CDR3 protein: CASTEWLKQSRANVLTF; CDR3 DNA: TGTGCCAGCACGGAATGGCTCAAACAAAGTCGGGCCAACGTCCTGACTTTC
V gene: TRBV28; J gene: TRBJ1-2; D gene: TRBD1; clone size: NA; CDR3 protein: CASSTGANYGYTF; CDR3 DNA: TGTGCCAGCAGTACAGGGGCTAACTATGGCTACACCTTC
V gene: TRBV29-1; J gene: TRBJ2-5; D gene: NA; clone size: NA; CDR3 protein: CSVRVTGQETQYF; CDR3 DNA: TGCAGCGTTAGAGTCACAGGGCAGGAGACCCAGTACTTC
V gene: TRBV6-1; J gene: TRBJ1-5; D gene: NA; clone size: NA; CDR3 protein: CASRAGDGQPQHF; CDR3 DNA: TGTGCCAGCAGGGCGGGGGATGGCCAACCCCAGCATTTT
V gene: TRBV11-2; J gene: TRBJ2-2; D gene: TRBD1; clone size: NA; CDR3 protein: CASSFTGAGELFF; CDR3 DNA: TGTGCCAGCAGCTTTACAGGGGCCGGGGAGCTGTTTTTT
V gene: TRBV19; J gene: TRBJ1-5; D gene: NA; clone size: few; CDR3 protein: CASRMGGAGNQPQHF; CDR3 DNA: TGTGCCAGTAGGATGGGGGGAGCCGGCAATCAGCCCCAGCATTTT
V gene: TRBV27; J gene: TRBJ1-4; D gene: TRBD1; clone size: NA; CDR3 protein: CASSFGTGYSNEKLFF; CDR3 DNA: TGTGCCAGCAGTTTCGGGACAGGGTACAGTAATGAAAAACTGTTTTTT
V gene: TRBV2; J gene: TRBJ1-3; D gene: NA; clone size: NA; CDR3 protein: CASSSIAAGALGGNTIYF; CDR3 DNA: TGTGCCAGCAGTTCAATTGCGGCGGGGGCCTTGGGAGGAAACACCATATATTTT
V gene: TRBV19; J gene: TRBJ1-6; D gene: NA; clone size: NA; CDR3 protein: CASRQDPGSYNSPLHF; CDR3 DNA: TGTGCCAGTAGACAGGACCCTGGCTCCTATAATTCACCCCTCCACTTT
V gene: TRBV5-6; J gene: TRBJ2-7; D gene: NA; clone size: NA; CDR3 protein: CASSLEGYEQYF; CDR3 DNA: TGTGCCAGCAGCTTGGAGGGCTACGAGCAGTACTTC
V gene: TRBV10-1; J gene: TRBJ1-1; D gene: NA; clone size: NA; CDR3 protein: CASSPIPGLGRDTEAFF; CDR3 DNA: TGCGCCAGCAGCCCTATACCAGGGTTAGGGAGGGACACTGAAGCTTTCTTT
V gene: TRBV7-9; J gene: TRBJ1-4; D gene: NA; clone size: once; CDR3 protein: CASRLGQTNEKLFF; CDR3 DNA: TGTGCCAGCAGGTTAGGACAGACTAATGAAAAACTGTTTTTT
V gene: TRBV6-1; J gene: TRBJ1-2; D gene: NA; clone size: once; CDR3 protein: CASSGSGDGYTF; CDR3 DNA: TGTGCCAGCAGTGGTTCAGGGGACGGCTACACCTTC
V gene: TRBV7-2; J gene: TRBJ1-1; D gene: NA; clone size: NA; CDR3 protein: CASSLAAWGEGEAFF; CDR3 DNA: TGTGCCAGCAGCTTAGCAGCGTGGGGGGAGGGTGAAGCTTTCTTT
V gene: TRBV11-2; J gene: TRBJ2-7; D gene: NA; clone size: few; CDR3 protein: CASSLALEQYF; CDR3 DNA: TGTGCCAGCAGCTTAGCTCTCGAGCAGTACTTC
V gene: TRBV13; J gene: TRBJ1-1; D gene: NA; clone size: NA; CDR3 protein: CASSLNRHYTEAFF; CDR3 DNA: TGTGCCAGCAGCTTAAACAGACACTACACTGAAGCTTTCTTT
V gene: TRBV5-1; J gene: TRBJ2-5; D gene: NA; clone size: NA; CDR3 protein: CASSLAGIGTQYF; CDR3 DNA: TGCGCCAGCAGCTTGGCCGGGATCGGGACCCAGTACTTC
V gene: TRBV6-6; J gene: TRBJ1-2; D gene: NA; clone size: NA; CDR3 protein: CASSYSLLGGNYGYTF; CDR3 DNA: TGTGCCAGCAGTTACAGCTTGTTAGGGGGGAACTATGGCTACACCTTC